This TCR beta chain was sequenced for a study of blood T cell repertoires in COVID-19. Study background: PBMCs, B-cell-depleted T cells, or T cells were the source of the cDNA or gDNA that made up the material.

As processed by the authors: Reference gene primer amplification in the assay estimated nucleated cell counts. The method was immunoSEQ multiplex PCR; TCRdb's version includes in-frame clones alone and lacks a portion of them. That table is the source of V, J and clone size, and D and trimming were worked out from the DNA. The table has about 240,000 clones, roughly 89% seen once; the top ten hold around 4%. The CDR3 consists of 13 residues. Germline loops: CDR1 SQVTM, CDR2 ANQGSEA. J was trimmed by 3 bases and V by 7 bases; bases with no gene match: 8. This chain connects TRBV29-1 to TRBJ1-2; 7 positions match TRBD1. Source material: PBMCs or T cells enriched from blood (not recorded which). This clonotype was sampled from a woman aged 25 to 39 who had recovered from COVID-19. The CDR3 DNA follows: TGCAGCGCCAGGGACAGCAACCACTATGGCTACACCTTC. Protein: CSARDSNHYGYTF.